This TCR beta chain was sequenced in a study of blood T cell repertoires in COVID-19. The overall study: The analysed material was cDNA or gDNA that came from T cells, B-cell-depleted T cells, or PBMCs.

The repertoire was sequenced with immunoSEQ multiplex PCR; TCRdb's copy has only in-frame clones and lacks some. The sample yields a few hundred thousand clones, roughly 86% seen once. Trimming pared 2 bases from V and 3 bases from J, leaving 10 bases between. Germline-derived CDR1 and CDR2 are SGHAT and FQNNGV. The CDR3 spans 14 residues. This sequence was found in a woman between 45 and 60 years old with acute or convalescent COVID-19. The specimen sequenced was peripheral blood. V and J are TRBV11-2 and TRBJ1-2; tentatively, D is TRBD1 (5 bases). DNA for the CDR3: TGTGCCAGCAGCTTATACGGGGGGGACTATGGCTACACCTTC. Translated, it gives CASSLYGGDYGYTF.